These T cell receptor beta chains were read from a single sample in a study of T cell repertoires in cytomegalovirus infection. The antigens for these receptors are not known. Via MiXCR, TCRdb re-called the reads, giving one row per CDR3 protein. The sample lists some 130,000 distinct CDR3 sequences; roughly a quarter were seen once. The sequenced sample consisted of PBMCs, sequenced either directly or after in vitro stimulation (not recorded which). These receptors came from a human donor in good health (CMV status not recorded). Some clones in this sample may be carry-over from other donors' samples. CDR3s include the opening cysteine and the closing phenylalanine or tryptophan. A D gene is named only where the DNA matches it firmly. Not all rows give a size; the values are once, few, many and, for expanded clones, a class.

abundance: NA; j_gene: TRBJ2-3; v_gene: TRBV30; d_gene: TRBD2; CDR3nt: TGTGCCTGGAGTCCACTCGGACTAGCGGGGATCACAGATACGCAGTATTTT; CDR3aa: CAWSPLGLAGITDTQYF
abundance: NA; j_gene: TRBJ2-1; v_gene: TRBV4-3; d_gene: NA; CDR3nt: TGCGCCAGCAGCCATGGGCTGGGGGCAGACAATGAGCAGTTCTTC; CDR3aa: CASSHGLGADNEQFF
abundance: many; j_gene: TRBJ2-7; v_gene: TRBV7-2; d_gene: NA; CDR3nt: TGTGCCAGCAGCCAAACGACTAGGTTGGCCTACGAGCAGTACTTC; CDR3aa: CASSQTTRLAYEQYF
abundance: NA; j_gene: TRBJ2-1; v_gene: TRBV24-1; d_gene: NA; CDR3nt: TGTGCCACCAGTGATTTAGAGGCATACTCCTACAATGAGCAGTTCTTC; CDR3aa: CATSDLEAYSYNEQFF
abundance: few; j_gene: TRBJ2-2; v_gene: TRBV9; d_gene: TRBD2; CDR3nt: TGTGCCAGCAGCCCCCGGCTTGGTAGCGGGAGGGCCGGAACCGGGGAGCTGTTTTTT; CDR3aa: CASSPRLGSGRAGTGELFF
abundance: few; j_gene: TRBJ2-7; v_gene: TRBV19; d_gene: NA; CDR3nt: TGTGCCAGTAGCCAAGGACAGAGGGAGGAGCAGTACTTC; CDR3aa: CASSQGQREEQYF
abundance: NA; j_gene: TRBJ1-5; v_gene: TRBV20-1; d_gene: NA; CDR3nt: TGCAGTGCTAGTCTCGGCGAGGGAGGCAATCAGCCCCAGCATTTT; CDR3aa: CSASLGEGGNQPQHF
abundance: few; j_gene: TRBJ2-1; v_gene: TRBV7-9; d_gene: NA; CDR3nt: TGTGCCAGCAGCTCTCCCCGACAGTCTAACTCCTACAATGAGCAGTTCTTC; CDR3aa: CASSSPRQSNSYNEQFF
abundance: NA; j_gene: TRBJ1-2; v_gene: TRBV9; d_gene: NA; CDR3nt: TGTGCCAGCAGCGTCCAGGCGGACTATGGCTACACCTTC; CDR3aa: CASSVQADYGYTF
abundance: NA; j_gene: TRBJ2-1; v_gene: TRBV7-2; d_gene: TRBD2; CDR3nt: TGTGCCAGCAGTTATTTAGCGGGAGTAACCTACAATGAGCAGTTCTTC; CDR3aa: CASSYLAGVTYNEQFF
abundance: NA; j_gene: TRBJ1-3; v_gene: TRBV19; d_gene: NA; CDR3nt: TGTGCCACCCAAGGTGGGGGGACAAGTTATGGAAACACCATATATTTT; CDR3aa: CATQGGGTSYGNTIYF
abundance: few; j_gene: TRBJ1-5; v_gene: TRBV19; d_gene: NA; CDR3nt: TGTGCCAGTAGTATTTGGGGAGAGGGTAACAATCAGCCCCAGCATTTT; CDR3aa: CASSIWGEGNNQPQHF
abundance: NA; j_gene: TRBJ2-1; v_gene: TRBV25-1; d_gene: NA; CDR3nt: TGTGCCAGCACAGTTAGCGGCCCCTCCTACAATGAGCAGTTCTTC; CDR3aa: CASTVSGPSYNEQFF
abundance: few; j_gene: TRBJ1-1; v_gene: TRBV6-2/TRBV6-3; d_gene: NA; CDR3nt: TGTGCCAGCAGCAACGCGGTTGACACGAAAGCTTTCTTT; CDR3aa: CASSNAVDTKAFF
abundance: few; j_gene: TRBJ1-2; v_gene: TRBV27; d_gene: NA; CDR3nt: TGTGCCAGCAGTTCCGGCCGGGGTGGCTACACCTTC; CDR3aa: CASSSGRGGYTF
abundance: NA; j_gene: TRBJ2-2; v_gene: TRBV28; d_gene: TRBD2; CDR3nt: TGTGCCAGCAGTTCCGGGGGGGATTTTAGCGGAACGAACACCGGGGAGCTGTTTTTT; CDR3aa: CASSSGGDFSGTNTGELFF
abundance: NA; j_gene: TRBJ2-3; v_gene: TRBV6-2/TRBV6-3; d_gene: TRBD2; CDR3nt: TGTGCCAGCAGTTACTCGGGACTAGCGTCCCTGGCTAGCACAGATACGCAGTATTTT; CDR3aa: CASSYSGLASLASTDTQYF
abundance: NA; j_gene: TRBJ2-7; v_gene: TRBV6-6; d_gene: NA; CDR3nt: TGTGCCAGCAGTTACCCCTCCTACGAGCAGTACTTC; CDR3aa: CASSYPSYEQYF
abundance: NA; j_gene: TRBJ1-3; v_gene: TRBV20-1; d_gene: TRBD1; CDR3nt: TGCAGTGCTCCCCGCCGACAGGGCTCTGGAAACACCATATATTTT; CDR3aa: CSAPRRQGSGNTIYF
abundance: few; j_gene: TRBJ2-1; v_gene: TRBV29-1; d_gene: NA; CDR3nt: TGCAGCGTTGAAGGTTCCGCGGGCTCCTACAATGAGCAGTTCTTC; CDR3aa: CSVEGSAGSYNEQFF
abundance: NA; j_gene: TRBJ2-3; v_gene: TRBV19; d_gene: NA; CDR3nt: TGTGCCAGTAGTATACGGGGAGATACGCAGTATTTT; CDR3aa: CASSIRGDTQYF
abundance: NA; j_gene: TRBJ2-1; v_gene: TRBV2; d_gene: TRBD2; CDR3nt: TGTGCCAGCAGTGACCTAGCGGGAGGAAACAATGAGCAGTTCTTC; CDR3aa: CASSDLAGGNNEQFF
abundance: few; j_gene: TRBJ2-6; v_gene: TRBV7-2; d_gene: TRBD1; CDR3nt: TGTGCCAGCAGCTTTCAGGGGGCTGGGGCCAACGTCCTGACTTTC; CDR3aa: CASSFQGAGANVLTF
abundance: many; j_gene: TRBJ2-2; v_gene: TRBV7-2; d_gene: NA; CDR3nt: TGTGCCAGCAGCTTAGCGGGGTATAGGCTAGCGTTGCCCGGGGAGCTGTTTTTT; CDR3aa: CASSLAGYRLALPGELFF
abundance: NA; j_gene: TRBJ2-1; v_gene: TRBV12-3/TRBV12-4; d_gene: TRBD2; CDR3nt: TGTGCCAGCACCGCACTAGCGGGAGTTTTAGATGAGCAGTTCTTC; CDR3aa: CASTALAGVLDEQFF
abundance: NA; j_gene: TRBJ1-5; v_gene: TRBV10-3; d_gene: NA; CDR3nt: TGTGCCATCAGTGAGGGGAGCAATCAGCCCCAGCATTTT; CDR3aa: CAISEGSNQPQHF
abundance: few; j_gene: TRBJ1-5; v_gene: TRBV20-1; d_gene: TRBD1; CDR3nt: TGCAGTGCTAGCCCCGGGACAGCGAATCAGCCCCAGCATTTT; CDR3aa: CSASPGTANQPQHF
abundance: NA; j_gene: TRBJ2-1; v_gene: TRBV6-2/TRBV6-3; d_gene: TRBD2; CDR3nt: TGTGCCAGCAGTTACTCGGCTAGCGGGGGGTCTTACAATGAGCAGTTCTTC; CDR3aa: CASSYSASGGSYNEQFF
abundance: many; j_gene: TRBJ2-3; v_gene: TRBV7-2; d_gene: TRBD2; CDR3nt: TGTGCCAGCAGCTCCCCAGCGGGATACACAGATACGCAGTATTTT; CDR3aa: CASSSPAGYTDTQYF
abundance: few; j_gene: TRBJ2-1; v_gene: TRBV6-2/TRBV6-3; d_gene: NA; CDR3nt: TGTGCCAGCAGTTACTCCGTTTGGGGGGCTTACAATGAGCAGTTCTTC; CDR3aa: CASSYSVWGAYNEQFF
abundance: NA; j_gene: TRBJ2-7; v_gene: TRBV4-3; d_gene: NA; CDR3nt: TGCGCCAGCAGCCAAGGGCCCAGCGTTTCCTACGAGCAGTACTTC; CDR3aa: CASSQGPSVSYEQYF
abundance: many; j_gene: TRBJ2-5; v_gene: TRBV7-2; d_gene: NA; CDR3nt: TGTGCCAGCAGCTTAGCAGGCCTAGCAGTTCAAGAGACCCAGTACTTC; CDR3aa: CASSLAGLAVQETQYF
abundance: many; j_gene: TRBJ2-2; v_gene: TRBV28; d_gene: NA; CDR3nt: TGTGCCAGCAGTTTTGGGGGGAAACCCGGGGAGCTGTTTTTT; CDR3aa: CASSFGGKPGELFF
abundance: few; j_gene: TRBJ2-2; v_gene: TRBV4-1; d_gene: NA; CDR3nt: TGCGCCAGCAGCCCAGGGGCAGCCAGATTAAACACCGGGGAGCTGTTTTTT; CDR3aa: CASSPGAARLNTGELFF
abundance: NA; j_gene: TRBJ2-5; v_gene: TRBV19; d_gene: TRBD2; CDR3nt: TGTGCCAGAAGCCCGCTAGAACGGGAGGGCGGTGAGACCCAGTACTTC; CDR3aa: CARSPLEREGGETQYF
abundance: NA; j_gene: TRBJ1-2; v_gene: TRBV20-1; d_gene: NA; CDR3nt: TGCAGTGCGAAAGAACCAGGGACCAACTATGGCTACACCTTC; CDR3aa: CSAKEPGTNYGYTF
abundance: many; j_gene: TRBJ1-5; v_gene: TRBV7-8; d_gene: NA; CDR3nt: TGTGCCAGCAGCTTAGCGCAGGGCGGCCAGCCCCAGCATTTT; CDR3aa: CASSLAQGGQPQHF
abundance: many; j_gene: TRBJ1-5; v_gene: TRBV7-8; d_gene: NA; CDR3nt: TGTGCCAGCAGCTTAGAGGGGCCGAATCAGCCCCAGCATTTT; CDR3aa: CASSLEGPNQPQHF
abundance: many; j_gene: TRBJ2-3; v_gene: TRBV4-1; d_gene: NA; CDR3nt: TGCGCCAGCAGCCCCGGAGCCCCCACAGATACGCAGTATTTT; CDR3aa: CASSPGAPTDTQYF
abundance: NA; j_gene: TRBJ2-7; v_gene: TRBV9; d_gene: TRBD1; CDR3nt: TGTGCCAGCAGCCTTACCGGGCAGGGGGCTAGCGAGCAGTACTTC; CDR3aa: CASSLTGQGASEQYF
abundance: NA; j_gene: TRBJ1-4; v_gene: TRBV6-8; d_gene: TRBD1; CDR3nt: TGTGCCAGCAGTTACTCTAGGGGGCTACAGACTAATGAAAAACTGTTTTTT; CDR3aa: CASSYSRGLQTNEKLFF
abundance: NA; j_gene: TRBJ2-1; v_gene: TRBV29-1; d_gene: TRBD2; CDR3nt: TGCAGCGTTGAAACCCTCGGACTAGCGGGTCGATACGGTGAGCAGTTCTTC; CDR3aa: CSVETLGLAGRYGEQFF
abundance: NA; j_gene: TRBJ1-2; v_gene: TRBV7-8; d_gene: NA; CDR3nt: TGTGCCAGCAGCTTCCAGCCCGGCTATGGCTACACCTTC; CDR3aa: CASSFQPGYGYTF
abundance: NA; j_gene: TRBJ2-2; v_gene: TRBV6-6; d_gene: TRBD2; CDR3nt: TGTGCCAGCAGTTCACTAGCGGGAAGGACCGGGGAGCTGTTTTTT; CDR3aa: CASSSLAGRTGELFF
abundance: many; j_gene: TRBJ2-1; v_gene: TRBV7-9; d_gene: NA; CDR3nt: TGTGCCAGCAGCTTGATTGGGGGGCAGGCGAATGAGCAGTTCTTC; CDR3aa: CASSLIGGQANEQFF
abundance: many; j_gene: TRBJ2-5; v_gene: TRBV7-2; d_gene: NA; CDR3nt: TGTGCCAGCAGCTCCTCGGGTAGTCGGTACCAAGAGACCCAGTACTTC; CDR3aa: CASSSSGSRYQETQYF
abundance: few; j_gene: TRBJ2-5; v_gene: TRBV6-5; d_gene: NA; CDR3nt: TGTGCCAGCAGTTACTCGAGCTTCGGGTACCAAGAGACCCAGTACTTC; CDR3aa: CASSYSSFGYQETQYF
abundance: many; j_gene: TRBJ2-5; v_gene: TRBV5-4; d_gene: NA; CDR3nt: TGTGCCAGCAGCTCGAGGGGGGAGACCCAGTACTTC; CDR3aa: CASSSRGETQYF
abundance: many; j_gene: TRBJ1-1; v_gene: TRBV10-3; d_gene: NA; CDR3nt: TGTGCCATCAGTGAGACCGGGACGGCTAACACTGAAGCTTTCTTT; CDR3aa: CAISETGTANTEAFF
abundance: NA; j_gene: TRBJ2-7; v_gene: TRBV20-1; d_gene: NA; CDR3nt: TGCAGTGCTAGAGCGGATAGTTACGAGCAGTACTTC; CDR3aa: CSARADSYEQYF
abundance: many; j_gene: TRBJ1-1; v_gene: TRBV7-2; d_gene: NA; CDR3nt: TGTGCCAGCAGCTTAGCAACTGGCTGGGGGAACACTGAAGCTTTCTTT; CDR3aa: CASSLATGWGNTEAFF
abundance: NA; j_gene: TRBJ2-1; v_gene: TRBV29-1; d_gene: TRBD2; CDR3nt: TGCAGCGTTGAAGATCCGACTAGCGGATACAATGAGCAGTTCTTC; CDR3aa: CSVEDPTSGYNEQFF
abundance: NA; j_gene: TRBJ1-1; v_gene: TRBV7-2; d_gene: NA; CDR3nt: TGTGCCAGCAGCTTAGCGATAGGCAGGCCCAACACTGAAGCTTTCTTT; CDR3aa: CASSLAIGRPNTEAFF
abundance: NA; j_gene: TRBJ1-5; v_gene: TRBV12-3/TRBV12-4; d_gene: NA; CDR3nt: TGTGCCAGCAGTTTAGCGGTGGAGCAGCCCCAGCATTTT; CDR3aa: CASSLAVEQPQHF
abundance: many; j_gene: TRBJ2-7; v_gene: TRBV7-9; d_gene: TRBD1; CDR3nt: TGTGCCAGCAGGACAGGGGGCCCAGACTACGAGCAGTACTTC; CDR3aa: CASRTGGPDYEQYF
abundance: few; j_gene: TRBJ2-3; v_gene: TRBV2; d_gene: NA; CDR3nt: TGTGCCAGCAGGAGGAGTGGCTTGACTAGCACAGATACGCAGTATTTT; CDR3aa: CASRRSGLTSTDTQYF
abundance: NA; j_gene: TRBJ2-1; v_gene: TRBV20-1; d_gene: NA; CDR3nt: TGCAGTGCTACGGTAAACCCCTACAATGAGCAGTTCTTC; CDR3aa: CSATVNPYNEQFF
abundance: NA; j_gene: TRBJ2-2; v_gene: TRBV5-6; d_gene: TRBD2; CDR3nt: TGTGCCAGCAGCTTGTCGGCTAGCGGGAGAACCGGGGAGCTGTTTTTT; CDR3aa: CASSLSASGRTGELFF